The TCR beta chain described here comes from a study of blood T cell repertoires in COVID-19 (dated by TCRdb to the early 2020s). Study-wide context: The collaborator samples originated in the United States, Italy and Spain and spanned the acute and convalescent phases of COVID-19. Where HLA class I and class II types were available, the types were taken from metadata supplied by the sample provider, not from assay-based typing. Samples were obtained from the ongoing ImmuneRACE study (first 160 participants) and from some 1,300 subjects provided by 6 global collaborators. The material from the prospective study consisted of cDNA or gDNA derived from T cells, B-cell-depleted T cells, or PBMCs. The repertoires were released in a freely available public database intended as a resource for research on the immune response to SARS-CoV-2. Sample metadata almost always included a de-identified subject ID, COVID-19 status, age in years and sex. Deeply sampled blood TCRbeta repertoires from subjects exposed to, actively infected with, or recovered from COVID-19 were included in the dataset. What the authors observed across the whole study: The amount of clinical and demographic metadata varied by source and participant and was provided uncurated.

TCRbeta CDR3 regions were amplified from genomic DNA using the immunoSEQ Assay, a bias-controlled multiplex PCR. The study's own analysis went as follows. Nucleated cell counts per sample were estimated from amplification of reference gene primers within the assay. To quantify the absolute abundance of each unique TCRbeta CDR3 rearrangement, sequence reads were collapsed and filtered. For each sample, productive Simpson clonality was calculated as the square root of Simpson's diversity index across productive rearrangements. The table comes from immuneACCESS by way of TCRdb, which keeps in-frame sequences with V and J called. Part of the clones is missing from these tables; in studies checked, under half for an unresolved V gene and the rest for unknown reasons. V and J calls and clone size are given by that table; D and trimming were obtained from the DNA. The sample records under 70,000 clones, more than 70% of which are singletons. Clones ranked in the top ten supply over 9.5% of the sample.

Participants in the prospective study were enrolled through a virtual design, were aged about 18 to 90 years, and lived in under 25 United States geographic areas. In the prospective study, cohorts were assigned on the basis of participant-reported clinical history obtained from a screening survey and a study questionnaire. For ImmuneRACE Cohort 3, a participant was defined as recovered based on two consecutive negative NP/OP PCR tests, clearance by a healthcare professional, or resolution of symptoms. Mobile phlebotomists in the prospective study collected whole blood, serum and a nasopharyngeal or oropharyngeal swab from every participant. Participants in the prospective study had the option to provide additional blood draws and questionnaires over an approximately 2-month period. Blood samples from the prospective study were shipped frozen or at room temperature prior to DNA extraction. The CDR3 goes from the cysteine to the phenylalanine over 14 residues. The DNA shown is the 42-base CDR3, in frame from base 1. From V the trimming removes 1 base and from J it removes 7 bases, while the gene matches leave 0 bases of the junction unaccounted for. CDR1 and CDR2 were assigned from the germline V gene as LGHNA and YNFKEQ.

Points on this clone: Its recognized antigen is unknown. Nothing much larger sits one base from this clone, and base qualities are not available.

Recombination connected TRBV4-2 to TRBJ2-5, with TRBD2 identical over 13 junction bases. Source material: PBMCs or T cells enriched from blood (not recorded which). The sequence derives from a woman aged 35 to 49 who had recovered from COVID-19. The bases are TGTGCCAGCAGCCAAGGGACTAGCGGGGGGACCCAGTACTTC. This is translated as CASSQGTSGGTQYF.